These T cell receptor beta chains were read from a single sample in a study of T-cell reconstitution after alpha-beta-depleted transplantation in children. TCRdb re-called the PCR reads through MiXCR, storing one row per CDR3 protein. The sample shows hundreds of thousands of distinct CDR3 sequences, about 30% of them seen only once. Sample: PBMCs from the stem cell graft donor, taken from the stem cell graft. Receptors originate from a human donor who donated a stem cell graft to a child with aplastic anemia. CDR3s include the opening cysteine and the closing phenylalanine or tryptophan. The D gene is left open where the match is weak. Only part of the rows carry a size: once, few, many, or a class if the clone is expanded.

J gene,V gene,clone size,D gene,CDR3 protein,CDR3 DNA
TRBJ2-1,TRBV7-9,few,TRBD2,CASSLGPGLAGGNEQFF,TGTGCCAGCAGCTTAGGGCCGGGACTAGCGGGAGGCAATGAGCAGTTCTTC
TRBJ1-5,TRBV12-3/TRBV12-4,few,TRBD1,CATNAQGAGNQPQHF,TGTGCCACAAACGCTCAGGGGGCTGGCAATCAGCCCCAGCATTTT
TRBJ2-3,TRBV15,few,-,CATSRDPQQTSTDTQYF,TGTGCCACCAGCAGAGATCCCCAACAGACTAGCACAGATACGCAGTATTTT
TRBJ2-1,TRBV7-8,few,-,CASSVDGYNEQFF,TGTGCCAGCAGCGTGGACGGCTACAATGAGCAGTTCTTC
TRBJ2-5,TRBV7-6,-,-,CASSLDGVGSQYF,TGTGCCAGCAGCTTAGATGGGGTAGGGTCCCAGTACTTC
TRBJ1-5,TRBV20-1,few,-,CSARATGLGEPQHF,TGCAGTGCTAGAGCCACAGGCCTCGGAGAGCCCCAGCATTTT
TRBJ1-3,TRBV12-3/TRBV12-4,-,-,CASSFLQGWYTIYF,TGTGCCAGCAGTTTCCTCCAGGGGTGGTACACCATATATTTT
TRBJ2-5,TRBV27,few,TRBD1,CASSTGQGRYETQYF,TGTGCCAGCAGTACCGGACAGGGGAGGTACGAGACCCAGTACTTC
TRBJ2-4,TRBV20-1,few,-,CSARDLEPSVQYF,TGCAGTGCTAGAGATCTGGAGCCGTCTGTTCAGTACTTC
TRBJ2-1,TRBV9,-,-,CASSVGLDGLYNEQFF,TGTGCCAGCAGCGTAGGCTTGGACGGATTATACAATGAGCAGTTCTTC